These 5 T cell receptor beta chains came from one sample sequenced in a study of blood T cell repertoires in COVID-19. TCRdb's copy holds only in-frame clones and misses some; the assay was immunoSEQ multiplex PCR. The table lists some 500,000 clones, roughly 89% of them singletons. The sequencing input was peripheral blood. The receptors derive from a woman between 50 and 59 years old with COVID-19, enrolled during active disease.

This clone was seen only once. For the CDR3, the DNA is TGTGCCAGCAGCTCTTTATTGGGGGCCTTCAATGAGCAGTTCTTC. Translating it yields CASSSLLGAFNEQFF. The chain joins TRBV14 to TRBJ2-1; D might be TRBD1 (6 bases). Germline V gene data show CDR1 as SGHDN and CDR2 as FVKESK. V shed 5 bases and J shed 6 bases, with 17 bases lying between them. The CDR3 is made up of 15 amino acids.

This rearrangement joins TRBV29-1 to TRBJ1-3; possible D gene TRBD1, 5 bases. Germline CDR1 and CDR2: SQVTM and ANQGSEA. CDR3 length equals 12 residues. V gave up 6 bases and J gave up 0 bases, with 6 bases separating them. CDR3: CSVGDSGNTIYF. CDR3 sequence (DNA): TGCAGCGTAGGGGACTCTGGAAACACCATATATTTT.

V usage is TRBV12-2 and J usage is TRBJ1-2; TRBD1, the D gene given by the table, was not confirmed from the DNA. TRBV12-2 is deemed a pseudogene. This CDR3 is 19 amino acids long. CDR3 residues: CASRLFMPESDDRSYGYTF. DNA for the CDR3: TGTGCAAGTCGCTTATTCATGCCCGAATCCGACGACAGATCCTATGGCTACACCTTC.

This chain links TRBV28 with TRBJ2-7; possible D gene TRBD2, 6 bases. The CDR3 runs 15 residues. The V gene lost 4 bases and the J gene lost 1 base, with 14 bases spanning the gap. Per germline, CDR1 MDHEN and CDR2 SYDVKM. The CDR3 sequence is CASSSGGTDSYEQYF. The CDR3 DNA sequence: TGTGCCAGCAGTTCTGGGGGGACGGATTCCTACGAGCAGTACTTC. Complete variable domain (other parts from reference TRBV28 and TRBJ2-7): DVKVTQSSRYLVKRTGEKVFLECVQDMDHENMFWYRQDPGLGLRLIYFSYDVKMKEKGDIPEGYSVSREKKERFSLILESASTNQTSMYLCASSSGGTDSYEQYFGPGTRLTVT.

This clone has more than one count but fewer than ten. V is TRBV7-2 and J is TRBJ2-5; D perhaps matches TRBD1 (5 bases). Germline V CDR1 and CDR2: SGHTA, FQGNSA. The V end was cut by 5 bases, the J end by 0 bases, with 13 bases between. The CDR3 has 15 amino acids. The CDR3 loop reads CASSTQTDYQETQYF. DNA of the CDR3: TGTGCCAGCAGCACTCAGACAGATTACCAAGAGACCCAGTACTTC.